This T cell receptor (beta chain) emerged from a study of glioma-infiltrating T cells. For the study at large: Target coverage was roughly 4- to 10-fold for roughly one million blood T cells. Findings of the study overall: Signature shared blood CDR3 motifs were enriched in low-divergence and depleted in high-divergence patients. CDR3 overlap between tissue and blood was very small.

A remark on this clonotype: Its antigen is unidentified.

Amplification of TCR alpha and beta CDR3 regions from RNA used iRepertoire nested multiplex PCR. TCRdb re-called the multiplex PCR reads through MiXCR, storing one row per CDR3 protein. The table lists 300,000 to 400,000 distinct CDR3 sequences, roughly two fifths of them singletons. Germline loops: CDR1 SGHDN, CDR2 FVKESK. The junction had 11 bases not matched to a gene; V was cut back by 4 bases and J by 6 bases. The CDR3 spans 16 residues. The genes are TRBV14 and TRBJ2-1, with 8 bases lining up with TRBD2. The clonotype was recovered from a human donor with low-grade glioma or glioblastoma, undergoing nonglioma brain surgery, or in good health (not recorded which). The sample was glioma tissue, nonneoplastic brain tissue, or PBMCs (not recorded which). CDR3 sequence (DNA): TGTGCCAGCAGCCCCGGTCCGCCTAGCGGGTTCAATGAGCAGTTCTTC. This codes for CASSPGPPSGFNEQFF.